This T cell receptor (beta chain) comes out of a study of glioma-infiltrating T cells. Amplification of TCR alpha and beta CDR3 regions from RNA used iRepertoire nested multiplex PCR. For one-step reverse transcription and amplification, about 90-400 ng of tissue mRNA or PBMC total RNA was used. Each CDR3 protein is one row after TCRdb ran MiXCR on the multiplex PCR reads. The sample holds approximately 89,000 distinct CDR3 sequences, less than 30% seen once. Of note for this clonotype: Its antigen remains unidentified.

Study results and caveats: Tissue-blood divergence was below expectation in non-neoplastic patients, above in gliomas. Only very few CDR3 sequences appeared in both tissue and blood.

The sequencing input was glioma tissue, nonneoplastic brain tissue, or PBMCs (not recorded which). This TCR derives from a human donor with low-grade glioma or glioblastoma, undergoing nonglioma brain surgery, or in good health (not recorded which).

The CDR3 sequence is CASSLDRGGTGELFF. For the CDR3, the DNA is TGTGCCAGCAGTTTAGACAGGGGTGGCACCGGGGAGCTGTTTTTT. The V and J genes are TRBV12-3 or TRBV12-4 and TRBJ2-2; TRBD1 agrees at 7 bases. The V and J ends lost 1 base and 4 bases, in that order; junction bases with no gene match: 3. There are 15 residues in the CDR3.